This record covers a single TCR beta chain. TCR beta VDJ and CDR3 profiling used genomic DNA as template. Using its own MiXCR run on the reads, TCRdb lists one record per CDR3 protein. The repertoire has hundreds of thousands of distinct CDR3 sequences, under 40% of them found once; the top ten carry less than 1%. The germline gives CDR1 SGHTS, CDR2 YDEGEE. Trimming shortened V by 5 bases and J by 1 base, and 15 bases separated the two germline ends. The CDR3 has 15 residues. This entry belongs to a study of CD8+CD57+ T cells in acquired aplastic anemia. Patients included in sequencing had previously demonstrated CD8+CD57+ cell expansion by flow cytometry.

The sample taken for sequencing was sorted CD4+, CD8+, or CD8+CD57+ T cells (not recorded which) from PBMCs. The source of this sequence is a human donor with aplastic anemia. The chain recombines TRBV5-8 with TRBJ1-1; no reliable D call. In DNA form, the CDR3 reads TGTGCCAGCAGTTCCGGCTTTACATCGAACACTGAAGCTTTCTTT. Amino acid sequence: CASSSGFTSNTEAFF.